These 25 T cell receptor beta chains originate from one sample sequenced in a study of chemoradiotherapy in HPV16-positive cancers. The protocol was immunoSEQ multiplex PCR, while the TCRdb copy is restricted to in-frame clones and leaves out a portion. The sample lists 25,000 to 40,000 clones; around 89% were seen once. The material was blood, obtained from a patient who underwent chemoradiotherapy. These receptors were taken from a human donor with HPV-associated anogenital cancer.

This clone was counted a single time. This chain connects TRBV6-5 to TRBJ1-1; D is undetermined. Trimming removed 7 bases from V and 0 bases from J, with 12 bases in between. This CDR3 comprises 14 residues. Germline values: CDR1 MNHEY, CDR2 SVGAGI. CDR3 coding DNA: TGTGCCAGCAACCGTCAAGGGCTGAACACTGAAGCTTTCTTT. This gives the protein CASNRQGLNTEAFF.

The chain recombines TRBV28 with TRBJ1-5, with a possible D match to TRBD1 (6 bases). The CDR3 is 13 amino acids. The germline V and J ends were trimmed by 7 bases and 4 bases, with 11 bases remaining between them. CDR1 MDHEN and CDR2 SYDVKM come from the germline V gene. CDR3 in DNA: TGTGCCAGCACCGCAAGGGGGAATCAGCCCCAGCATTTT. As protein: CASTARGNQPQHF.

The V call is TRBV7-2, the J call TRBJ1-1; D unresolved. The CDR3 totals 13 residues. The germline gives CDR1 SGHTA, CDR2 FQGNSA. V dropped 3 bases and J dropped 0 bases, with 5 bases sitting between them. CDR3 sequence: CASSFRLNTEAFF. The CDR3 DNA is TGTGCCAGCAGCTTCCGACTGAACACTGAAGCTTTCTTT.

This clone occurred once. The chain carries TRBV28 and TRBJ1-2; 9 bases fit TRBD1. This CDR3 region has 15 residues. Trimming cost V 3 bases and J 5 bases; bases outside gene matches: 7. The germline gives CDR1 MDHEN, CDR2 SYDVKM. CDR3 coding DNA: TGTGCCAGCAGTTTGAGTACGGGACAGGGTTATGGCTACACCTTC. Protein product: CASSLSTGQGYGYTF.

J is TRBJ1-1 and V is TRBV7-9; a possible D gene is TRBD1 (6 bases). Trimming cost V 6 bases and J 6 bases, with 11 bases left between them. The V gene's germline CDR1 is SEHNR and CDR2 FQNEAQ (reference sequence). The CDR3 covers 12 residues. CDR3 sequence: CASRSGGPEAFF. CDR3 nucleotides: TGTGCCAGCAGGAGTGGGGGCCCTGAAGCTTTCTTT.

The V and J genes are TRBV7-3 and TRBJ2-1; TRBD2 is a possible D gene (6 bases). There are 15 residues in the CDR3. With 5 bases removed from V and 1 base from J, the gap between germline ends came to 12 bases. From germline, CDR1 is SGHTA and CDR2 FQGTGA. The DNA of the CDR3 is TGTGCCAGCAGCCCCCGGGGGAAGTCCTACAATGAGCAGTTCTTC. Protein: CASSPRGKSYNEQFF. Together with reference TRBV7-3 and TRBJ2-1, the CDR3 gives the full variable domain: GAGVSQTPSNKVTEKGKYVELRCDPISGHTALYWYRQSLGQGPEFLIYFQGTGAADDSGLPNDRFFAVRPEGSVSTLKIQRTERGDSAVYLCASSPRGKSYNEQFFGPGTRLTVL.

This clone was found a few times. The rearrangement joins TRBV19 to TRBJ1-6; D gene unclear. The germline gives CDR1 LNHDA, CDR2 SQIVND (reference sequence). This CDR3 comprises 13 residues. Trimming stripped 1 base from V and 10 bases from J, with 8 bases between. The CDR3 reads CASSIAAFSPLHF. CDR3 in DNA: TGTGCCAGTAGTATAGCGGCGTTCTCACCCCTCCACTTT.

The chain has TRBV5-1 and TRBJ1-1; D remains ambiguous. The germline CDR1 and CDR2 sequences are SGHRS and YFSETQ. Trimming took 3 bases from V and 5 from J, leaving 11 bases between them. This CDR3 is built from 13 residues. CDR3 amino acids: CASSSYQMTEAFF. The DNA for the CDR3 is TGCGCCAGCAGCTCGTATCAGATGACTGAAGCTTTCTTT.

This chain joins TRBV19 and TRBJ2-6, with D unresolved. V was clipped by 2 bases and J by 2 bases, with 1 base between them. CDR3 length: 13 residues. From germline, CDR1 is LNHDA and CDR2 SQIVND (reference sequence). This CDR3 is CASSITGANVLTF. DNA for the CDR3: TGTGCCAGTAGTATAACTGGGGCCAACGTCCTGACTTTC.

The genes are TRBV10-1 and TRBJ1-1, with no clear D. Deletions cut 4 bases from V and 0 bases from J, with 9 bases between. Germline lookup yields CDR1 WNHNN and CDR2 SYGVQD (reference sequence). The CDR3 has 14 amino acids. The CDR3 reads CASSADGVNTEAFF. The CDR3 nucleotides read TGCGCCAGCAGTGCAGATGGTGTGAACACTGAAGCTTTCTTT.

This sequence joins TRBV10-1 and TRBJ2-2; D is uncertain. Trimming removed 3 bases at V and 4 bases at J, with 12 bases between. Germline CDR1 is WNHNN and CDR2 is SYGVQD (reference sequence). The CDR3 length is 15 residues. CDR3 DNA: TGCGCCAGCAGTGACCTCGAGAAGGGCACCGGGGAGCTGTTTTTT. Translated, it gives CASSDLEKGTGELFF.

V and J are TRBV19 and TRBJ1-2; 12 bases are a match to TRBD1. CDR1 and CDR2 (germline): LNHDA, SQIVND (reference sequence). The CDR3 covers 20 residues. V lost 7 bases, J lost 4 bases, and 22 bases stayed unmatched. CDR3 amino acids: CASILRPPGTGGAGSYGYTF. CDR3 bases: TGTGCCAGTATCCTACGGCCGCCGGGGACAGGGGGCGCCGGTAGCTATGGCTACACCTTC.

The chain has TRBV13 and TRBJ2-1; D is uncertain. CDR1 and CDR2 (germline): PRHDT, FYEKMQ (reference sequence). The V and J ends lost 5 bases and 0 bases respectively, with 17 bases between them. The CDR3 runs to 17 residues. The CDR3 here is CASSISERVPSYNEQFF. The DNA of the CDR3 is TGTGCCAGCAGCATATCTGAGAGAGTACCCTCCTACAATGAGCAGTTCTTC.

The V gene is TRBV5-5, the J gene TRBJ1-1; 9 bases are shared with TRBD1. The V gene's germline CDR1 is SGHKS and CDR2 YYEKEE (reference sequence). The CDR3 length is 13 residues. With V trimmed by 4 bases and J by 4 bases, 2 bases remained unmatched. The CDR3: CASSRTGATEAFF. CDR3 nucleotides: TGTGCCAGCAGCCGGACAGGGGCCACTGAAGCTTTCTTT.

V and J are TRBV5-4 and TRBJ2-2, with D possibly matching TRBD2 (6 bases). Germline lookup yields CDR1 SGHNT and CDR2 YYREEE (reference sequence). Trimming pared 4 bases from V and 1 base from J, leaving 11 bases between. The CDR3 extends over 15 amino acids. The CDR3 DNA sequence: TGTGCCAGCAGCGACGGGAGCCTGAACACCGGGGAGCTGTTTTTT. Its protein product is CASSDGSLNTGELFF. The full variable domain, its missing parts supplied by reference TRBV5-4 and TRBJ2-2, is ETGVTQSPTHLIKTRGQQVTLRCSSQSGHNTVSWYQQALGQGPQFIFQYYREEENGRGNFPPRFSGLQFPNYSSELNVNALELDDSALYLCASSDGSLNTGELFFGEGSRLTVL.

The CDR3 reads CASSLLAGSTDTQYF. CDR3 bases: TGCGCCAGCAGCTTGCTAGCGGGTAGCACAGATACGCAGTATTTT. This rearrangement joins TRBV5-1 to TRBJ2-3, with 8 bases matching TRBD2. Germline CDR1 SGHRS, CDR2 YFSETQ. After removal of 1 base from V and 0 bases from J, the junction contained 1 base not matched to a gene. The CDR3 loop spans 15 amino acids.

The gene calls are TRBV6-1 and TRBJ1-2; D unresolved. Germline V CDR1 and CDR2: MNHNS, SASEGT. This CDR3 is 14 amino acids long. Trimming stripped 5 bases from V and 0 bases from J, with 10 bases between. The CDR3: CASSRRPTNYGYTF. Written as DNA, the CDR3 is TGTGCCAGCAGTCGACGACCCACTAACTATGGCTACACCTTC.

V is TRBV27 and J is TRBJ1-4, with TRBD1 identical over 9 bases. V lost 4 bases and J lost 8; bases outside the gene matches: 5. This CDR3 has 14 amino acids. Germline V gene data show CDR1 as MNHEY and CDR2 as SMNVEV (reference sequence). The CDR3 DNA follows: TGTGCCAGCAGTTGGGACAGGGCAAAGGAAAAACTGTTTTTT. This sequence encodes CASSWDRAKEKLFF.

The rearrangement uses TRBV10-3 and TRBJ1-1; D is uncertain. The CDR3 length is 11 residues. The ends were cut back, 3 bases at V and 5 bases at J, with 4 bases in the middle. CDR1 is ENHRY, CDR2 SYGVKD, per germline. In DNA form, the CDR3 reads TGTGCCATCAGTGAACGGACTGAAGCTTTCTTT. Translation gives CAISERTEAFF.

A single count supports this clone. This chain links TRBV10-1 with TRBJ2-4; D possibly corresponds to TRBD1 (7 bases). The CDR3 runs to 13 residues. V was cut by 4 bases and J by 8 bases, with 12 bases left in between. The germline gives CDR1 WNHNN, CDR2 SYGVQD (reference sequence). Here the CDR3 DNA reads TGCGCCAGCAGTGTGGGCAGGGGGGACATTCAGTACTTC. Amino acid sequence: CASSVGRGDIQYF.

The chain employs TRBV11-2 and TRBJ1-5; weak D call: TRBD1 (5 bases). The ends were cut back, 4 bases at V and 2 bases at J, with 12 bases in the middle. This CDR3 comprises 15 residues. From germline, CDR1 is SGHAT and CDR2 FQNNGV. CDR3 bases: TGTGCCAGCAGCTCAGGGTGGGGTGGCAATCAGCCCCAGCATTTT. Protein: CASSSGWGGNQPQHF.

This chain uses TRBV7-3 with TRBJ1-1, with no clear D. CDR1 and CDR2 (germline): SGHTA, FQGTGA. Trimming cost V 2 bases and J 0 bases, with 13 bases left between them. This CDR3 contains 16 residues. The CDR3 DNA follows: TGTGCCAGCAGCTTATACCCCTCGGGAGTGAACACTGAAGCTTTCTTT. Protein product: CASSLYPSGVNTEAFF.

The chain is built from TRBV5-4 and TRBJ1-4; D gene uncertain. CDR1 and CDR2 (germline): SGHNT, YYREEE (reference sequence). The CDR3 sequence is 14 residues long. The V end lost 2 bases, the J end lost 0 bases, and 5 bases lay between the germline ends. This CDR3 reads CASSFGTTNEKLFF. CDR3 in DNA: TGTGCCAGCAGCTTCGGTACAACTAATGAAAAACTGTTTTTT.

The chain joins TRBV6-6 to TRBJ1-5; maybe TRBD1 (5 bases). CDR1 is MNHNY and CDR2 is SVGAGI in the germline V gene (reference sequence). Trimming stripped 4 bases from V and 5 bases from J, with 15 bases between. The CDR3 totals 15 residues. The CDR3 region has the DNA TGTGCCAGCAGTTTGGGGGAGGGAGGGGATCAGCCCCAGCATTTT. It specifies CASSLGEGGDQPQHF.

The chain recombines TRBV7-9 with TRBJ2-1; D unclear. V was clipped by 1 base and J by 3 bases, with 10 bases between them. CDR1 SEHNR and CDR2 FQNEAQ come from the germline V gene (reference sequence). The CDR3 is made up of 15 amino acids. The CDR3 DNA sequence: TGTGCCAGCAGCTTAGGGCAATCCTACTACAATGAGCAGTTCTTC. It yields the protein CASSLGQSYYNEQFF.